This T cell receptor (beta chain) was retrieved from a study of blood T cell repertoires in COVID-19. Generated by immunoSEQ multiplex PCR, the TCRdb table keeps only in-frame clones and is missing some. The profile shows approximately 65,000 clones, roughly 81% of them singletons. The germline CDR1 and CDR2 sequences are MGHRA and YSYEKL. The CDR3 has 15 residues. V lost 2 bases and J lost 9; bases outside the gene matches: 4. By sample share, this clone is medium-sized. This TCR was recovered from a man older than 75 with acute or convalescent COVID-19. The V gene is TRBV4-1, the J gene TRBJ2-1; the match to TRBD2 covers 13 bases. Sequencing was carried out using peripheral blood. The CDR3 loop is CASSQTSGGDIEQFF. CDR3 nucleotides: TGCGCCAGCAGCCAAACTAGCGGGGGGGACATTGAGCAGTTCTTC.